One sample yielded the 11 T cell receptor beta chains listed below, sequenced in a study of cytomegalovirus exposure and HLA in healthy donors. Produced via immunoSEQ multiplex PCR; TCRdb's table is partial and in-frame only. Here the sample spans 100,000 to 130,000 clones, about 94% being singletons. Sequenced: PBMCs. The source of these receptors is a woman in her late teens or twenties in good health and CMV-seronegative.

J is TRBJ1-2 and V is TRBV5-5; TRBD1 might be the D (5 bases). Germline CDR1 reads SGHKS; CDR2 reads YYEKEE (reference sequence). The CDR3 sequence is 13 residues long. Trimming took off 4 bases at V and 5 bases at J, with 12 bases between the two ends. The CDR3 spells CASSPTVTYGYTF. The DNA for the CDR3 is TGTGCCAGCAGCCCGACAGTGACTTATGGCTACACCTTC.

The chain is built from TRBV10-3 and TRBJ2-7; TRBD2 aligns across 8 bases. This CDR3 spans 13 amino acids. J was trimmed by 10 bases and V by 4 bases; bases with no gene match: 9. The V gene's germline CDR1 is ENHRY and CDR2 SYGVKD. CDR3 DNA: TGTGCCATCAGTGTTCCCGGGACTAGATCACAGTACTTC. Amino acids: CAISVPGTRSQYF.

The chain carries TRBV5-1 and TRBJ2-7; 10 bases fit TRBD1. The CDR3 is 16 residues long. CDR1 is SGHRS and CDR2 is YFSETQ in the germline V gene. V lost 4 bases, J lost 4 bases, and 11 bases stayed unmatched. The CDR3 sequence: CASSRSIDRGLYEQYF. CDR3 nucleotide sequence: TGCGCCAGCAGCCGATCGATCGACAGGGGGCTTTACGAGCAGTACTTC.

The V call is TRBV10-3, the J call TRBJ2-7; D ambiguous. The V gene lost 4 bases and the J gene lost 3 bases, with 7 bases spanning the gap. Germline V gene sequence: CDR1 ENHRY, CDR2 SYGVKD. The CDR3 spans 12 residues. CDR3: CAISGPGYEQYF. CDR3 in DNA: TGTGCCATCAGTGGCCCGGGCTACGAGCAGTACTTC.

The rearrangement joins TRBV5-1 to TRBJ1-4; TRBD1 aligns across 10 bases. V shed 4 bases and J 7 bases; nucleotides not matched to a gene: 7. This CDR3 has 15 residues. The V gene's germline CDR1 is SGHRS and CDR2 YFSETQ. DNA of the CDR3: TGCGCCAGCAGCCCCCGGGACAGGGGTTTTGAAAAACTGTTTTTT. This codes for CASSPRDRGFEKLFF.

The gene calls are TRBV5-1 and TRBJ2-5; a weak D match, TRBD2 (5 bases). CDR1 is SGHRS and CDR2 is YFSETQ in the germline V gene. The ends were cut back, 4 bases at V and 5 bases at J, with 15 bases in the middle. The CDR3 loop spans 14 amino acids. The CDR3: CASSRSDGEETQYF. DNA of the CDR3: TGCGCCAGCAGCCGTTCTGACGGGGAGGAGACCCAGTACTTC.

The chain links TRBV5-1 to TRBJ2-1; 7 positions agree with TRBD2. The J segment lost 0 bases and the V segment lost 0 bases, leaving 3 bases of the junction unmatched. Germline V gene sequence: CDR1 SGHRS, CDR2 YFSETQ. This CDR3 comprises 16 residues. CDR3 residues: CASSLAGTTSYNEQFF. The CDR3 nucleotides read TGCGCCAGCAGCTTGGCGGGGACTACCTCCTACAATGAGCAGTTCTTC.

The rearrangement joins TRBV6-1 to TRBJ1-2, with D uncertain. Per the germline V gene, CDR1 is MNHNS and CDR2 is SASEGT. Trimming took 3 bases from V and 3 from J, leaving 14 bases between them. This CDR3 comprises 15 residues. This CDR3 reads CASSDGREEHYGYTF. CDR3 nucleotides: TGTGCCAGCAGTGATGGGAGGGAGGAGCACTATGGCTACACCTTC.

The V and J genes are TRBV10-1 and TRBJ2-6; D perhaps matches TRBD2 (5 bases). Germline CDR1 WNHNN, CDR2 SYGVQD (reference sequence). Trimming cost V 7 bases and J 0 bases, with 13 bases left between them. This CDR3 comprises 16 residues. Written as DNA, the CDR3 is TGCGCCAGCAACGAGGACTGTAGCTCTGGGGCCAACGTCCTGACTTTC. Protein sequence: CASNEDCSSGANVLTF.

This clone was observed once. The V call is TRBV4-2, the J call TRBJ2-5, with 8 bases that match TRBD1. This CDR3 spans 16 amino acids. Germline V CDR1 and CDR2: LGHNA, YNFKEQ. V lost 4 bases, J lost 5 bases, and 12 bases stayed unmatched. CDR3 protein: CASSLGRTGSSETQYF. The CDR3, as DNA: TGTGCCAGCAGCCTGGGTCGGACAGGGTCATCGGAGACCCAGTACTTC.

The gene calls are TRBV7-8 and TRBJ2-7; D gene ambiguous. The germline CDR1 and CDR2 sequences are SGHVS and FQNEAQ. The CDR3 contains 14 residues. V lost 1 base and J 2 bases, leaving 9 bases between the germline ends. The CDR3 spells CASSLDLTTYEQYF. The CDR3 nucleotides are TGTGCCAGCAGCTTAGATCTCACAACCTACGAGCAGTACTTC.